This TCR beta chain was identified in a study of T cells in Graves' hyperthyroidism and ophthalmopathy. Across the study: At initial diagnosis, before any treatment had begun, peripheral blood was obtained.

Stable hyperthyroidism: no ophthalmopathy progression over 18 months of follow-up. Diagnoses rested on clinical symptoms, serum thyroxine and TRAb, thyroid ultrasound and orbital computed tomography. Amplified regions were TCR beta CDR3 sequences from RNA transcripts. The HTBI primer set drove a first-round RT-PCR of the TCR CDR3. TCRdb fed the multiplex PCR reads into MiXCR, producing one record per CDR3 protein. The sample records a few hundred thousand distinct CDR3 sequences, under 15% being singletons. This clonotype was seen a few times. The CDR3 is 15 amino acids. V was shortened by 5 bases and J by 4 bases, with 15 bases between the two germline ends. CDR1 and CDR2 (germline): SGHTA, FQGTGA.

The specimen was blood. The gene calls are TRBV7-3 and TRBJ2-1; tentatively, D is TRBD2 (6 bases). This TCR came from a woman in her twenties or thirties with Graves' hyperthyroidism. The CDR3 here is CASSRTGDRYNEQFF. The CDR3 nucleotides read TGTGCCAGCAGCCGGACGGGAGACCGATACAATGAGCAGTTCTTC.